This TCR beta chain stems from a study of prognosis after radiotherapy for stage I lung cancer listed by TCRdb under 2021. For context, the study as a whole: Between early 2018 and January 2019, 20 or so patients with stage I NSCLC were enrolled in Nanjing, China. Some 15 patients presented with newly diagnosed primary stage I lung tumors, and roughly 5 carried oligometastatic NSCLC following surgical resection of the primary tumor. All patients were regarded as medically inoperable, because of comorbidities in 12 patients and refusal of surgery in roughly seven patients. The cohort comprised around 14 men and more than 5 women with a median age of almost 75 years, ranging from roughly 50 to 84 years. Squamous cell carcinoma histology was identified in 7 or 8 patients, and adenocarcinoma histology was identified in around 13 patients. SBRT was delivered in 3 to 5 fractions with a biologically effective dose of at least 100 Gy, and image-guided IMRT or VMAT was used for delivery. No patient received concurrent therapy alongside SBRT. After SBRT, distant metastases developed in about 20% of the 19 patients at a median of approximately seven months, while the remaining 15 patients had no significant progression. Peripheral blood TCR beta repertoires were profiled in stage I NSCLC patients before and after stereotactic body radiotherapy, and the study then linked these repertoires to distant failure. A total of approximately 40 blood samples from some 19 patients were sequenced, with one sample obtained before and one obtained after SBRT for each patient.

All patients had node-negative disease on CT and PET/CT, and none had a history of other malignancies or prior chemotherapy or radiotherapy. At each of two time points, approximately 6.6 milliliters of peripheral venous blood were collected in EDTA tubes. PBMCs were isolated by Ficoll-Paque Plus density-gradient centrifugation. Immediately after collection, samples were stored at -80 degrees C until analysis. Broader findings and caveats from the paper: Limitations of the study included a small cohort and short follow-up, and the study findings need independent validation. Tumor specificity of expanded TCR clones was not determined. Differences in TRBV and TRBJ usage frequencies by metastasis status were reportedly observed in two V genes at baseline and in roughly 9 V and two J genes after SBRT. Post-SBRT Shannon entropy and its change from baseline were lower in patients who developed distant metastases; baseline Shannon entropy was not associated with metastases. Unique TCR clone counts fell after SBRT (median 10,088 before versus more than 6,500 after; Wilcoxon paired P=0.011). All reported P values were unadjusted for multiple comparisons.

The TCR beta CDR3 region was amplified from genomic DNA by two rounds of multiplex PCR. The first PCR round used primers specific to each TRBV and TRBJ gene, with sequences filed in Chinese patent CN105087789A. Universal primers were used in the second round of PCR. The Roche High Pure PCR Template Preparation Kit was used to extract genomic DNA from the frozen PBMCs. An Illumina HiSeq 3000 was used to sequence the libraries paired-end with 151 bp reads. Regarding the original processing steps: CutAdapt was used to remove raw reads lacking the multiplex PCR primer sequences. PEAR was used to merge high-quality paired reads into contigs. MiXCR assigned TRB V, D and J gene segments to each contig by aligning to reference sequences. CDR3 sequences were clustered by base quality and sequence similarity to remove sequencing errors. Diversity was measured as Shannon entropy normalized by the natural log of productive TCR sequence number. Clonality was defined as one minus Shannon entropy divided by the natural log of the number of unique clonotypes. Progression-free survival cut-offs for repertoire metrics were chosen using the Youden index of ROC curves, with analyses run in R 3.5.3. The public reads were run again by TCRdb, first through fastp at Q25 and then through MiXCR, and only productive beta chains were kept. Here each entry gathers all rows of one CDR3 protein and keeps the most common genes and DNA. The V and J calls and clone size are TCRdb's, not the authors'. The sample contains under 50,000 distinct CDR3 sequences, around 24% of them found a single time. 20% to 25% of the sample comes from the top ten.

This clonotype was counted once. The target of this receptor is not known. No much larger clone exists at a distance of one base, and base qualities are not known. One read provides weak support. The CDR3 covers 15 residues, taking in both the cysteine and the phenylalanine. Only the CDR3 part of the read is kept: 45 bases, read in frame from the first base. CDR1 MNHNS and CDR2 SASEGT are derived from the germline V gene. For this chain, trimming is 6 bases at the V end and 6 bases at the J end, and the number of junction bases without a gene match is 10. Sequencing used PBMCs, obtained before or after stereotactic body radiation therapy (not recorded which). The sequence came from a donor at least 50 years old with non-small cell lung cancer. The rearranged chain carries TRBV6-1 and TRBJ2-5; TRBD2 agrees with 10 junctional bases. The CDR3 in this case is CASSPGSGGVKTQYF. The nucleotides read TGTGCCAGCAGCCCGGGGAGCGGGGGGGTGAAGACCCAGTACTTC.